Only a few counts were recorded for the clone carrying this TCR beta chain. Its antigen is unknown. These data come from a study of Graves' ophthalmopathy and Graves' hyperthyroidism. This CDR3 spans 12 amino acids. Trimming took 6 bases from V and 4 from J; bases not matched to a gene: 1. In germline, CDR1 is SQVTM, CDR2 ANQGSEA. The TCR beta CDR3 regions underwent amplification from RNA transcripts. HTBI-primed first-round RT-PCR preceded second-round multiplex PCR. From the multiplex PCR reads, TCRdb called clonotypes with MiXCR, one entry per CDR3 protein. Altogether 35,000 to 45,000 distinct CDR3 sequences are present, 50% being singletons, with the ten largest covering approximately 27%. Each hyperthyroidism patient was newly diagnosed, with under 2 months' duration, and aged 18 to 65. Other autoimmune diseases, uncontrolled infections, pregnancy or lactation led to the exclusion of patients. General study findings and limits: Blood was where most expanded thyroid clonotypes above 0.001 frequency also turned up.

Sequencing was performed on peripheral blood. This chain connects TRBV29-1 to TRBJ2-5; TRBD1 matches at 11 bases. This TCR was sampled from an adult woman with stable Graves' hyperthyroidism. The CDR3 here is CSVGTGGETQYF. The CDR3 coding sequence is TGCAGCGTGGGGACAGGGGGAGAGACCCAGTACTTC.